The clone carrying this T cell receptor (beta chain) was detected many times. V was cut by 3 bases and J by 3 bases, with 9 bases left in between. CDR3 length: 14 amino acids. Germline CDR1 is MGHRA and CDR2 is YSYEKL. The data were taken from a study of CD8+CD57+ T cells in acquired aplastic anemia. Genomic DNA served as template for TCR beta VDJ and CDR3 profiling. TCRdb reprocessed the reads via MiXCR and lists one record per CDR3 protein. The data show approximately 180,000 distinct CDR3 sequences, 63% seen once. Sequencing was done on patients that had shown CD8+CD57+ cell expansion by flow cytometry.

The sequence derives from a human donor with aplastic anemia. The chain recombines TRBV4-1 with TRBJ2-1; perhaps TRBD2 as D (6 bases). The sample was sorted CD4+, CD8+, or CD8+CD57+ T cells (not recorded which) from PBMCs. The CDR3 region is CASSHVGGYNEQFF. The CDR3 DNA reads as TGCGCCAGCAGCCACGTCGGGGGCTACAATGAGCAGTTCTTC.